This T cell receptor (beta chain) is drawn from a study of T cells in Graves' hyperthyroidism and ophthalmopathy. Findings and limits, study-wide: Through a model of 13 V-J features, ophthalmopathy was separated from stable hyperthyroidism. Appearing also in blood were most of the thyroid clonotypes expanded above 0.001.

Hyperthyroidism patients were newly diagnosed, had disease duration under 2 months, and were aged 18 to 65 years. The sample holds many counts of this clonotype. Its antigen is not known. The germline V gene has CDR1 LNHDA and CDR2 SQIVND (reference sequence). Trimming removed 1 base at V and 7 bases at J, with 8 bases between. This CDR3 region has 13 residues. Authors of the study amplified TCR beta CDR3 regions from RNA transcripts. Primed by the HTBI set, a first-round RT-PCR was run on the TCR CDR3. TCRdb re-called the multiplex PCR reads with MiXCR, one entry per CDR3 protein. The sample lists some 700,000 distinct CDR3 sequences, roughly a sixth occurring once.

The sequence came from a man in his forties or fifties with Graves' hyperthyroidism. The rearrangement uses TRBV19 and TRBJ2-1, with a possible D match to TRBD2 (6 bases). Sequencing was carried out using blood. In nucleotides, the CDR3 is TGTGCCAGTAGTATAGGCGGGGTAAATGAGCAGTTCTTC. As protein: CASSIGGVNEQFF.